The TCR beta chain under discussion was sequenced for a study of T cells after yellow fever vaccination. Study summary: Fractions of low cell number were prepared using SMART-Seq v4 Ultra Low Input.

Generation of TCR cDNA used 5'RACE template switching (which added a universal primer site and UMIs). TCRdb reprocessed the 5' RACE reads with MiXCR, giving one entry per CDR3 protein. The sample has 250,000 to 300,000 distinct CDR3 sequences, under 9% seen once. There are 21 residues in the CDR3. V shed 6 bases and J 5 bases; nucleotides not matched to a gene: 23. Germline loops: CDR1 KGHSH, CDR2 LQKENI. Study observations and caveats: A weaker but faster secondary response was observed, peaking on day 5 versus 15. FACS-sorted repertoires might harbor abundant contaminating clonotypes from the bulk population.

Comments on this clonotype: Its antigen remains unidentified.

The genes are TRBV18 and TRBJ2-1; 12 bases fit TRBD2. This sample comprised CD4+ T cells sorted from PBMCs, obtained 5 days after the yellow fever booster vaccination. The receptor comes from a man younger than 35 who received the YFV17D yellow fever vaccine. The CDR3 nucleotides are TGTGCCAGCTCGCCTACAATATCCCCCTTTGCACTAGCGGGGGGCGACAATGAGCAGTTCTTC. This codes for CASSPTISPFALAGGDNEQFF.